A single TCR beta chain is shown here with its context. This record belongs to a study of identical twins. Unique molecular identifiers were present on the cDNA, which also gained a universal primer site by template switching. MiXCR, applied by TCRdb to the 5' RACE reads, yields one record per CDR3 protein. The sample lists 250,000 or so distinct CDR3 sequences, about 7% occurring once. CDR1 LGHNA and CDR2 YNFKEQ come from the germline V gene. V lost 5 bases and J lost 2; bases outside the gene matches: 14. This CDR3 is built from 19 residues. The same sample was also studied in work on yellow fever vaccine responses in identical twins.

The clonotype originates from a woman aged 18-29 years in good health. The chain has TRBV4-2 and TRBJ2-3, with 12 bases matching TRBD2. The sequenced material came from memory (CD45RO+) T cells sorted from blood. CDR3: CASSAAIGLAGGHTDTQYF. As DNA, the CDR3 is TGTGCCAGCAGCGCCGCTATTGGGCTAGCGGGGGGGCACACAGATACGCAGTATTTT.